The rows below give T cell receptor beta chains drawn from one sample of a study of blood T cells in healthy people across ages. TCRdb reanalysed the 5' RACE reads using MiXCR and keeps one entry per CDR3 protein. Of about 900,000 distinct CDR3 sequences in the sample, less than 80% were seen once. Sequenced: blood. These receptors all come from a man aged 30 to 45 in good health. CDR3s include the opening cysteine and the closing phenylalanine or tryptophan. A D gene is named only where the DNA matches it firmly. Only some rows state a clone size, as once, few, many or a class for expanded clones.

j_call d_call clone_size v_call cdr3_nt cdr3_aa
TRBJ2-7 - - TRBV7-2 TGTGCCAGCAGCGATCACTCTAGCGAGCAGTACTTC CASSDHSSEQYF
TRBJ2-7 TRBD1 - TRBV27 TGTGCCAGCAGTTTAGCCAGGGGGCAGCCCTACGAGCAGTACTTC CASSLARGQPYEQYF
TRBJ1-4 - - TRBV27 TGTGCCAGCAGTTTGGCGGGGGCCTCAACTAATGAAAAACTGTTTTTT CASSLAGASTNEKLFF
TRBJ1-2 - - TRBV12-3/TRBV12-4 TGTGCCAGCAGCCCTGCGGCCCCCCCGGGTGCAAGTTACACCTTC CASSPAAPPGASYTF
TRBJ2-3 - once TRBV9 TGTGCCAGCAGCGCCGACCCGACTAGCACAGATACGCAGTATTTT CASSADPTSTDTQYF
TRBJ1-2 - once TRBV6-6 TGTGCCAGCAGTTACGCCGGGGGCTCCTATGGCTACACCTTC CASSYAGGSYGYTF
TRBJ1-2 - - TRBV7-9 TGTGCCAGCAGCCACGGAGGGGAAGGCTACACCTTC CASSHGGEGYTF
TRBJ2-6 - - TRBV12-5 TGTGCTAGTGGCTTTCCCATTAAAATTTCTGATGGGGCCAACGTCCTGACTTTC CASGFPIKISDGANVLTF
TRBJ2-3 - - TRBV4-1 TGCGCCAGCAGCCAAGGGATAGTAGATACGCAGTATTTT CASSQGIVDTQYF
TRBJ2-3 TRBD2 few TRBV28 TGTGCCAGCAGTCCTAGACTAGCGGGTCTCGCAGATACGCAGTATTTT CASSPRLAGLADTQYF
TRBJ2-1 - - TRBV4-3 TGCGCCAGCAGCCAAGATCCGGGGGGCCCACTTATCGGGGATGAGCAGTTCTTC CASSQDPGGPLIGDEQFF
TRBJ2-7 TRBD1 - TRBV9 TGTGCCAGCAGCGTAGGGGGACAGGGTCCCTCACATGAGCAGTACTTC CASSVGGQGPSHEQYF
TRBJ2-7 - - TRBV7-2 TGTACCAGCAGCTCTCTTTGGGACGGAACGTCCTACGAGCAGTACTTC CTSSSLWDGTSYEQYF
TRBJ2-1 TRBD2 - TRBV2 TGTGCCAGCAGTGGGGCTAGCGGGATGAATGAGCAGTTCTTC CASSGASGMNEQFF
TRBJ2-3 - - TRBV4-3 TGCGCCAGCAGCCAAGACTTCGGGAGAGATAGCACAGATACGCAGTATTTT CASSQDFGRDSTDTQYF
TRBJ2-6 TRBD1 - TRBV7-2 TGTGCCAGCAGCTCATTCAACAGGGGCCGCTCTGGGGCCAACGTCCTGACTTTC CASSSFNRGRSGANVLTF
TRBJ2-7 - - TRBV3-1 TGTGCCAGCAGCCAAGGGGCGGGACTTATCTCCTACGAGCAGTACTTC CASSQGAGLISYEQYF